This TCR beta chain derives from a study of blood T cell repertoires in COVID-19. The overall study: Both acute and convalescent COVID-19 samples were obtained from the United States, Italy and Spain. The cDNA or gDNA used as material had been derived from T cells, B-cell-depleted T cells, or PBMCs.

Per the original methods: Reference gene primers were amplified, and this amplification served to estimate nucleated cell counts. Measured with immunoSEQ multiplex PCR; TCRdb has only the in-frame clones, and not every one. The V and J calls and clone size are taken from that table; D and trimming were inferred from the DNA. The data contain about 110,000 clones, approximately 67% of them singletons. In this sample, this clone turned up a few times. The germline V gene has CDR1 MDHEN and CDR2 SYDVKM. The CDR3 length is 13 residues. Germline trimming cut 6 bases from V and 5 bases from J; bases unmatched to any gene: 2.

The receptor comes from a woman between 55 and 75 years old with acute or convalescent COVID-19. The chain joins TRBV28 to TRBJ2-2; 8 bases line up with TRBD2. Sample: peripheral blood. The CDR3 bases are TGTGCCAGCAGCTCGGGGGGGACCGGGGAGCTGTTTTTT. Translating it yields CASSSGGTGELFF.